This T cell receptor (beta chain) was observed in a study of T cells in Graves' hyperthyroidism and ophthalmopathy. In patients aged 18 to 65, hyperthyroidism was newly diagnosed, with duration under 2 months. Patients showing uncontrolled infection, other autoimmune disease, pregnancy or lactation were ineligible. The investigators amplified TCR beta CDR3 regions from RNA transcripts. First-round RT-PCR with HTBI primers amplified the TCR CDR3 region. Each CDR3 protein is one row after TCRdb ran MiXCR on the multiplex PCR reads. The table lists about 400,000 distinct CDR3 sequences, 15% of them singletons, with 30% to 35% in the top ten. Germline assignment: CDR1 DFQATT and CDR2 SNEGSKA (reference sequence). This CDR3 region has 16 residues. The V end was cut by 4 bases, the J end by 0 bases, with 16 bases between.

The chain is built from TRBV20-1 and TRBJ1-5; a possible D gene is TRBD1 (5 bases). Sequenced sample: blood. This sequence was found in a woman in her 30s with Graves' hyperthyroidism. This CDR3 is CSATPGTANSNQPQHF. Written as DNA, the CDR3 is TGCAGTGCTACACCCGGGACCGCGAATAGCAATCAGCCCCAGCATTTT.